Sequencing of this T cell receptor (beta chain) was carried out in a study of prognosis after radiotherapy for stage I lung cancer. At the level of the study: In 3 to 5 fractions, radiotherapy was administered as SBRT with a biologically effective dose of at least 100 Gy.

The table lists this clonotype with a count of one. The CDR3 runs to 15 residues. V lost 2 bases and J 1 base, leaving 10 bases between the germline ends. Germline CDR1 reads MNHEY; CDR2 reads SVGAGI. Template was genomic DNA; TCR beta CDR3 amplified in two multiplex PCR rounds. With primers specific to each TRBV and TRBJ gene, the first-round PCR was performed. Using its own MiXCR run on the multiplex PCR reads, TCRdb lists one record per CDR3 protein. The data show fewer than 30,000 distinct CDR3 sequences, about 45% seen once. This receptor was obtained from a donor older than 45 with non-small cell lung cancer. The source was PBMCs, collected before or after stereotactic body radiation therapy (not recorded which). The V and J genes are TRBV6-5 and TRBJ2-3; D tentatively reads TRBD1 or TRBD2 (5 bases each). The CDR3 DNA is TGTGCCAGCAGTTACCTAGGGACCCGCACAGATACGCAGTATTTT. It yields the protein CASSYLGTRTDTQYF.